The 3 T cell receptor beta chains below were found in one sample sequenced in a study of cytomegalovirus exposure and HLA in healthy donors. PCR employed 60 Vbeta and 13 Jbeta primers. Generated by immunoSEQ multiplex PCR, the TCRdb table keeps only in-frame clones and is missing some. The sample lists roughly 110,000 clones; about 84% were seen once. The specimen was PBMCs. These receptors all stem from a man aged 30 to 45 in good health and CMV-seronegative.

V usage is TRBV6-5 and J usage is TRBJ1-2; 7 bases are shared with TRBD1. Germline CDR1 and CDR2: MNHEY and SVGAGI. CDR3 length: 14 amino acids. Trimming removed 4 bases from V and 5 bases from J; junction bases left unmatched: 7. The chain's CDR3 is CASSSPGTDYGYTF. CDR3 nucleotide sequence: TGTGCCAGCAGTTCTCCCGGGACAGATTATGGCTACACCTTC.

The V and J genes are TRBV28 and TRBJ2-5; D remains ambiguous. CDR3 length: 11 residues. CDR1 MDHEN and CDR2 SYDVKM come from the germline V gene. V lost 5 bases and J 5 bases, leaving 6 bases between the germline ends. The CDR3 nucleotides are TGTGCCAGCAGTCCCAGGGAGACCCAGTACTTC. This sequence encodes CASSPRETQYF.

The chain employs TRBV5-1 and TRBJ2-5; 8 nucleotides match TRBD2. The germline V gene has CDR1 SGHRS and CDR2 YFSETQ. This CDR3 region has 17 residues. V lost 4 bases, J lost 4 bases, and 15 bases stayed unmatched. CDR3 amino acids: CASSPRHQRELPETQYF. DNA of the CDR3: TGCGCCAGCAGCCCCCGACACCAGCGGGAGCTCCCAGAGACCCAGTACTTC.